Shown below are 20 T cell receptor beta chains from a single sample sequenced in a study of cytomegalovirus exposure and HLA in healthy donors (dated by TCRdb to 2016 to 2017). Libraries were built with the immunoSEQ multiplex PCR assay. For the multiplex PCR, a mixture combining 60 forward primers for TCR Vbeta segments and 13 reverse primers for TCR Jbeta segments was used. The table was pulled from immuneACCESS by TCRdb, which kept in-frame rearrangements only. Such tables lose some clones; where checked, under half of the loss comes from unresolved V genes, and the rest has no known cause. Here the sample has some 150,000 clones; 75% to 85% occur a single time. 7.5% to 9% of the sample comes from the top ten. Source material: PBMCs. The receptor set was obtained from a man aged 30-40 years in good health and CMV-seropositive.

This clone has only one observation. The chain links TRBV5-6 to TRBJ1-1; D call uncertain. V was clipped by 1 base and J by 0 bases, with 10 bases between them. The V gene's germline CDR1 is SGHDT and CDR2 YYEEEE. The CDR3 loop spans 15 amino acids. The CDR3 bases are TGTGCCAGCAGCTTGACAGTGATCCTGAACACTGAAGCTTTCTTT. Residues: CASSLTVILNTEAFF.

This sequence joins TRBV10-3 and TRBJ1-1; D is perhaps TRBD1 (6 bases). CDR1 ENHRY and CDR2 SYGVKD come from the germline V gene. V lost 10 bases and J 3 bases, leaving 18 bases between the germline ends. The CDR3 is made up of 14 amino acids. This CDR3 is CATLTGSWDTEAFF. The CDR3 DNA sequence: TGTGCCACATTGACAGGTTCTTGGGACACTGAAGCTTTCTTT.

V and J are TRBV5-4 and TRBJ1-6; possibly TRBD1 for D (6 bases). The V gene's germline CDR1 is SGHNT and CDR2 YYREEE (reference sequence). The CDR3 sequence is 15 residues long. The ends were cut back, 4 bases at V and 7 bases at J, with 15 bases in the middle. The CDR3, as DNA: TGTGCCAGCAGCCCCATGGGGGGGCAGAATTCACCCCTCCACTTT. It yields the protein CASSPMGGQNSPLHF.

This clone occurred once. Other DNA sequences in this sample translate to the same CDR3. CDR3 coding DNA: TGTGCCAGCAGTTACTCGAGCGGGGGGGACTCCTACGAGCAGTACTTC. Protein product: CASSYSSGGDSYEQYF. The rearrangement uses TRBV6-5 and TRBJ2-7, with 10 bases aligning to TRBD2. Trimming at V came to 0 bases and at J to 0 bases, leaving 2 bases not matched to a gene. The germline V gene encodes CDR1 MNHEY and CDR2 SVGAGI. This CDR3 contains 16 residues.

The V gene is TRBV10-3, the J gene TRBJ1-5; the D gene is possibly TRBD1 (5 bases). Germline lookup yields CDR1 ENHRY and CDR2 SYGVKD. Trimming took off 10 bases at V and 0 bases at J, with 10 bases between the two ends. CDR3 length: 13 residues. CDR3 amino acids: CATTTDSNQPQHF. CDR3 DNA: TGTGCCACTACGACAGATAGCAATCAGCCCCAGCATTTT.

The CDR3 nucleotides are TGCAGTGCTAGACCGGAAGAGACCCAGTACTTC. Its translation is CSARPEETQYF. V gene TRBV20-1 combines with J gene TRBJ2-5; no clear D. Between the trimmed V and J ends, which lost 2 bases and 3 bases, there was a span of 4 bases. Looked up from germline, CDR1 is DFQATT and CDR2 is SNEGSKA (reference sequence). The CDR3 is 11 amino acids.

This chain joins TRBV27 and TRBJ1-2; 11 nucleotides match TRBD1. Trimming at V came to 3 bases and at J to 6 bases, leaving 6 bases not matched to a gene. The CDR3 runs to 15 residues. The germline V gene encodes CDR1 MNHEY and CDR2 SMNVEV (reference sequence). The CDR3 here is CASSFGTGGGDGYTF. The CDR3 coding sequence is TGTGCCAGCAGTTTCGGGACAGGGGGGGGTGATGGCTACACCTTC.

This chain uses TRBV11-1 with TRBJ2-7, with a weak D call TRBD2 (6 bases). The V end lost 3 bases, the J end lost 1 base, and 7 bases lay between the germline ends. Germline loops: CDR1 SGHAT, CDR2 FQDESV (reference sequence). The CDR3 sequence is 13 residues long. Here the CDR3 DNA reads TGTGCCAGCAGCTTTGGGACTTCCTACGAGCAGTACTTC. It specifies CASSFGTSYEQYF. Complete variable domain (other parts from reference TRBV11-1 and TRBJ2-7): EAEVAQSPRYKITEKSQAVAFWCDPISGHATLYWYRQILGQGPELLVQFQDESVVDDSQLPKDRFSAERLKGVDSTLKIQPAELGDSAMYLCASSFGTSYEQYFGPGTRLTVT.

The chain links TRBV5-4 to TRBJ2-7, with TRBD1 as a possible D gene (5 bases). The CDR3 totals 12 residues. Per the germline V gene, CDR1 is SGHNT and CDR2 is YYREEE (reference sequence). Trimming shortened V by 4 bases and J by 3 bases, and 8 bases separated the two germline ends. The CDR3 sequence is CASSHTGYEQYF. The CDR3 DNA sequence: TGTGCCAGCAGCCACACAGGCTACGAGCAGTACTTC. The complete variable domain, with remaining parts taken from reference TRBV5-4 and TRBJ2-7, reads ETGVTQSPTHLIKTRGQQVTLRCSSQSGHNTVSWYQQALGQGPQFIFQYYREEENGRGNFPPRFSGLQFPNYSSELNVNALELDDSALYLCASSHTGYEQYFGPGTRLTVT.

This clone has just a few counts. V usage is TRBV27 and J usage is TRBJ1-5; D is perhaps TRBD1 (5 bases). Trimming pared 3 bases from V and 11 bases from J, leaving 14 bases between. CDR3 length equals 13 residues. Germline lookup yields CDR1 MNHEY and CDR2 SMNVEV (reference sequence). CDR3 nucleotides: TGTGCCAGCAGTTTTGAAGGGACGGGGGCCCAGCATTTT. Residues: CASSFEGTGAQHF.

The chain couples TRBV11-2 to TRBJ1-4; a possible D gene is TRBD1 (6 bases). V lost 3 bases, J lost 5 bases, and 13 bases lay in between. This CDR3 region has 15 residues. CDR1 and CDR2 (germline): SGHAT, FQNNGV. The CDR3 DNA reads TGTGCCAGCAGCTTTGGACGGACAGTAAATGAAAAACTGTTTTTT. The encoded protein is CASSFGRTVNEKLFF.

This clone was found once. The chain is built from TRBV7-3 and TRBJ2-6, with D tentatively TRBD2 (5 bases). The ends were cut back, 3 bases at V and 4 bases at J, with 13 bases in the middle. CDR3 length equals 16 residues. The germline gives CDR1 SGHTA, CDR2 FQGTGA. The CDR3 sequence: CASSLPRGSGANVLTF. The CDR3 DNA follows: TGTGCCAGCAGCTTGCCCCGAGGGTCCGGGGCCAACGTCCTGACTTTC.

The gene calls are TRBV5-6 and TRBJ2-6; D unresolved. The length of the CDR3 is 13 residues. Germline lookup yields CDR1 SGHDT and CDR2 YYEEEE. Trimming took off 7 bases at V and 0 bases at J, with 5 bases between the two ends. This CDR3 reads CASCISGANVLTF. The CDR3 nucleotides read TGTGCCAGCTGTATCTCTGGGGCCAACGTCCTGACTTTC. Full variable domain (rest looked up from reference TRBV5-6 and TRBJ2-6): DAGVTQSPTHLIKTRGQQVTLRCSPKSGHDTVSWYQQALGQGPQFIFQYYEEEERQRGNFPDRFSGHQFPNYSSELNVNALLLGDSALYLCASCISGANVLTFGAGSRLTVL.

This chain connects TRBV18 to TRBJ1-4, with 7 bases lining up with TRBD1. CDR1 and CDR2 (germline): KGHSH, LQKENI. V shed 3 bases, J shed 5 bases, and the junction held 3 bases outside the gene matches. This CDR3 is built from 14 residues. This chain's CDR3 is CASSPPGQNEKLFF. The CDR3 DNA is TGTGCCAGCTCACCTCCGGGACAGAATGAAAAACTGTTTTTT.

The rearrangement links TRBV7-2 to TRBJ1-1; 8 bases match TRBD1. Germline CDR1 and CDR2: SGHTA and FQGNSA. J was trimmed by 8 bases and V by 5 bases; bases with no gene match: 13. The CDR3 is made up of 15 amino acids. CDR3 nucleotide sequence: TGTGCCAGCAGCGTCGCTCAGGGGGCGCGGACGGAAGCTTTCTTT. Amino acid sequence: CASSVAQGARTEAFF.

CDR3 nucleotide sequence: TGTGCCAGCAGACAGGACCGAGCCACCGGGGAGCTGTTTTTT. Encoded protein: CASRQDRATGELFF. J is TRBJ2-2 and V is TRBV27, with D perhaps matching TRBD1 (5 bases). The germline gives CDR1 MNHEY, CDR2 SMNVEV (reference sequence). The ends were cut back, 6 bases at V and 4 bases at J, with 12 bases in the middle. CDR3 length equals 14 residues.

V and J are TRBV25-1 and TRBJ1-6; weak D call: TRBD1 (6 bases). Between the trimmed V and J ends, which lost 2 bases and 5 bases, there was a span of 7 bases. The CDR3 loop spans 14 amino acids. Germline loops: CDR1 MGHDK, CDR2 SYGVNS. The CDR3 DNA sequence: TGTGCCAGCAGTGAACAGGGGAATAATTCACCCCTCCACTTT. Amino acid sequence: CASSEQGNNSPLHF.

The chain couples TRBV11-2 to TRBJ2-1; 7 bases are shared with TRBD2. Germline loops: CDR1 SGHAT, CDR2 FQNNGV. The length of the CDR3 is 12 residues. V dropped 10 bases and J dropped 9; count of bases not matched to a gene: 9. CDR3 protein: CATARENGEQFF. In nucleotides, the CDR3 is TGTGCCACTGCGCGGGAGAACGGTGAGCAGTTCTTC.

The chain recombines TRBV2 with TRBJ1-2; D is undetermined. V was shortened by 7 bases and J by 4 bases, with 16 bases between the two germline ends. The CDR3 is 14 residues long. Germline CDR1 reads SNHLY; CDR2 reads FYNNEI. This chain's CDR3 is CASTLKVGAYGYTF. CDR3 nucleotide sequence: TGTGCCAGCACCCTCAAAGTGGGAGCCTATGGCTACACCTTC.

This clone was counted a few times. This chain connects TRBV27 to TRBJ1-1, with D possibly matching TRBD1 (6 bases). Trimming removed 8 bases at V and 5 bases at J, with 15 bases between. CDR3 length: 13 residues. The germline CDR1 and CDR2 sequences are MNHEY and SMNVEV (reference sequence). The CDR3 DNA sequence: TGTGCCAGCGGGGAACAGGGAAGGACTGAAGCTTTCTTT. Its translation: CASGEQGRTEAFF.